Many counts were recorded for the clone carrying this T cell receptor (beta chain). No antigen is known for it. Attachment of unique molecular identifiers was made to individual cDNA molecules. Each CDR3 protein gets one entry after TCRdb re-called the 5' RACE reads with MiXCR. The table records tens of thousands of distinct CDR3 sequences, about 11% of them present only once. This sample is part of a study of early T cells in non-severe SARS-CoV-2 infection. Study-wide context: The chains were unpaired, and the sequenced material was bulk RNA from unsorted whole blood.

The study, taken as a whole, reports: Missing private and CD4 specificities, VDJdb matching favored anti-spike CD8 responses.

The length of the CDR3 is 15 residues. The germline CDR1 and CDR2 sequences are MNHEY and SVGAGI. V was clipped by 4 bases and J by 6 bases; unmatched bases: 1. This sequence was found in an adult who was a healthcare worker with PCR-confirmed SARS-CoV-2 infection or an uninfected control (not recorded which). This chain links TRBV6-5 with TRBJ2-1; 15 bases map to TRBD2. Sequencing input: whole blood. In nucleotides, the CDR3 is TGTGCCAGCAGTTGGACTAGCGGGAGGGCCAATGAGCAGTTCTTC. Protein: CASSWTSGRANEQFF.